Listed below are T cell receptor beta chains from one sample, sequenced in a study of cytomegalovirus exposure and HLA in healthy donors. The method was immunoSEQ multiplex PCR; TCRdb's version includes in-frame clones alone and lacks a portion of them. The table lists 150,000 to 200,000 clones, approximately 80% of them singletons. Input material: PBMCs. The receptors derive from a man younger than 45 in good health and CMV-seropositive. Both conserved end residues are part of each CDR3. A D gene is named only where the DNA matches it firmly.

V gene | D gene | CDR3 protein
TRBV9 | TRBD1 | CASSVGQGNSHEQYF
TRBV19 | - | CASSTRTFMGQETQYF
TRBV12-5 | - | CASGLGSSSGTEAFF
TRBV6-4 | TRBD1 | CASSGRDRGTGANVLTF
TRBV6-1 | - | CASSGTGNEQFF
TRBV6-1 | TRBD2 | CASGTSGSAREQYF
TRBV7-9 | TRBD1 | CASRMPGQGYSDTQYF
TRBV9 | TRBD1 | CASSDGTGDSYNEKLFF
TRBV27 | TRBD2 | CASSSLAGVKYNEQFF
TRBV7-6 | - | CASSSRASEGETQYF
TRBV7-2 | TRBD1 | CASSLARDRGNYGYTF
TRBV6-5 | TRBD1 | CASSYTGGTEAFF
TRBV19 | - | CASSIWGDTEAFF
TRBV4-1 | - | CASSQAPDTFNTEAFF
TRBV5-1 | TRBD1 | CASSLGGQQYYEQYF
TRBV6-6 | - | CASSYNQPGGSPLHF
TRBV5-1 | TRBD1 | CASSSGQSDQPQHF
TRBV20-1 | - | CSASDSYEQYF
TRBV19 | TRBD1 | CASSIGTANEKLFF
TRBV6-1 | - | CASSTDTSSYEQYF
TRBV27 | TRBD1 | CASSSGQGARRVSGANVLTF
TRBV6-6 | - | CASWGRGNEKLFF
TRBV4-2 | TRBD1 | CASSQDLIRDSRSYNSPLHF
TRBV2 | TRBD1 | CASKGRGGVYYGYTF
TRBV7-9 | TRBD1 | CASSLRDRDGEQFF
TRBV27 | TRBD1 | CASSLTGTGFTDTQYF
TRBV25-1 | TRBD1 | CASSLTNRGRKDTQYF
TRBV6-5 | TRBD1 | CASSDRALGEAFF
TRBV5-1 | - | CASSLEGFSDGYTF
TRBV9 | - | CASSVDTTDTQYF
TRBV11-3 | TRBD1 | CASSDRDLSGNTIYF
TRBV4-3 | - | CASSQGDKPSAADTQYF
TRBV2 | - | CASSEVTTGGETQYF
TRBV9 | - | CASSAQTTREGTEAFF
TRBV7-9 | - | CASSHSGGEQPQHF
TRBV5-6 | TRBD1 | CASSQTGARYEAFF
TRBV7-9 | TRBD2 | CASSLGLAGVRGDTQYF
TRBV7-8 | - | CASSLGSGRYEQYF
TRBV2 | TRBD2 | CASNELAGEQETQYF
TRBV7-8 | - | CASSSERVTYNSPLHF
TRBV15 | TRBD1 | CATSTRTGPSDNEQFF
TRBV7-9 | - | CASSPLSNQPQHF
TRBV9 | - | CASSVSTGSQETQYF
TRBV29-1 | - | CSVEDSMVFGEQYF
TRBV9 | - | CASSPQTDFLVGYTF
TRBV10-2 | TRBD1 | CASSESTGNGYTF
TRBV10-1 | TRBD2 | CASSDAGGPGELFF
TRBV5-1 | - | CASSLIGENTEAFF
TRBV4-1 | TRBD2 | CASSQVVAGDNEQFF
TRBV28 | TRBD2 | CASSSPSGLAGGSYNEQFF
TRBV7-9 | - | CASSRDPRRGKVLSDTQYF
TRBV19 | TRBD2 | CASRSSGNSYNEQFF